This T cell receptor (beta chain) was sequenced during a study of cytotoxic CD8 clonotypes in ibrutinib-treated CLL. In the study overall: Samples showed on average around 250,000 productive templates and around 94,000 productive rearrangements.

Overall study results and limits: While tracking circulating CD8+ T-cell counts, baseline clonality exceeded that of age-matched healthy donors. Sampling of sustained-remission and progressing patients occurred at differing times. Public clonotypes (which were uncommon) either contracted or remained stable on treatment.

The repertoire was sequenced with immunoSEQ multiplex PCR; TCRdb's copy has only in-frame clones and lacks some. The sample consists of over 140,000 clones, 80% of them appearing once. With respect to this clone: Antigen unknown.

The material sequenced was PBMCs, taken after 36 months of ibrutinib treatment. This TCR came from a human donor with chronic lymphocytic leukemia.

The CDR3 coding sequence is TGTGCCAGCTCACCAGCCAGGGCCCCGCTCAATCAGCCCCAGCATTTT. Translating it yields CASSPARAPLNQPQHF. The V call is TRBV18, the J call TRBJ1-5, with D possibly matching TRBD1 (5 bases). This CDR3 spans 16 amino acids. Germline values: CDR1 KGHSH, CDR2 LQKENI. With 2 bases removed from V and 3 bases from J, the gap between germline ends came to 14 bases.